The 31 T cell receptor beta chains below were found in one sample sequenced in a study of T-cell reconstitution after alpha-beta-depleted transplantation in children. Molecular barcoding with unique molecular identifiers was used for the TCRbeta library. One entry per CDR3 protein, called by TCRdb with MiXCR from the PCR reads. This repertoire shows approximately 500,000 distinct CDR3 sequences, 10% to 13% found once; its top ten account for approximately 2%. The sequences come from PBMCs, collected before TCRalphabeta/CD19-depleted stem cell transplant. These receptors came from a child aged 2-15 years with inherited bone marrow failure, due to receive a stem cell transplant.

Of note for this clonotype: This may be a read error: a much more frequent sequence differs by one nucleotide. The V call is TRBV4-1, the J call TRBJ2-1; D is unclear. CDR1 is MGHRA and CDR2 is YSYEKL in the germline V gene. The V end was cut by 4 bases, the J end by 9 bases, with 16 bases between. CDR3 length equals 14 residues. The CDR3 loop reads CASSRIGSSREQFF. Written as DNA, the CDR3 is TGCGCCAGCAGCCGGATTGGGTCCAGTCGTGAGCAGTTCTTC.

This clonotype occurred a few times. This chain uses TRBV11-2 with TRBJ2-1; a possible D gene is TRBD2 (6 bases). The CDR3 is 12 residues long. Looked up from germline, CDR1 is SGHAT and CDR2 is FQNNGV. The V and J ends lost 2 bases and 10 bases respectively, with 9 bases between them. The CDR3 is CASSLLLAEQFF. The CDR3 coding sequence is TGTGCCAGCAGCTTACTCCTAGCGGAGCAGTTCTTC.

Of note for this clonotype: A read error may be the cause here, since a much bigger clone is one base away. The chain uses TRBV7-9 and TRBJ2-2; D gene unclear. CDR1 is SEHNR and CDR2 is FQNEAQ in the germline V gene (reference sequence). This CDR3 region has 16 residues. V was pared by 1 base and J by 8 bases, with 17 bases between. The CDR3, as DNA: TGTGCCAGCAGCTTAGGACTCATACAATTGACTGGGGAGCTGTTTTTT. Its protein is CASSLGLIQLTGELFF.

The V gene is TRBV4-3, the J gene TRBJ2-1; 12 nucleotides align to TRBD2. From germline, CDR1 is LGHNA and CDR2 YSLEER. V shed 0 bases, J shed 4 bases, and the junction held 7 bases outside the gene matches. This CDR3 is 18 amino acids long. The CDR3 loop is CASSQDIGLAGKYNEQFF. CDR3 in DNA: TGCGCCAGCAGCCAAGATATCGGACTAGCGGGGAAGTACAATGAGCAGTTCTTC.

Worth noting for this clonotype: Just one base apart from a much larger clone, this may be a read error. The chain is built from TRBV6-5 and TRBJ2-2; 10 bases align to TRBD2. Germline-derived CDR1 and CDR2 are MNHEY and SVGAGI. The CDR3 has 16 amino acids. CDR3 nucleotides: TGTGCCAGCAGTTACTCAGCGGGAGGGTTAACCGGGGACCTGTTTTTT. Translated: CASSYSAGGLTGDLFF.

This clonotype was seen ten or more times. The genes are TRBV20-1 and TRBJ2-1; D call uncertain. The CDR3 runs to 12 residues. V lost 4 bases, J lost 7 bases, and 11 bases lay in between. Germline values: CDR1 DFQATT, CDR2 SNEGSKA (reference sequence). The CDR3 protein is CSAKDRPNEQFF. Here the CDR3 DNA reads TGCAGTGCTAAGGACCGCCCGAATGAGCAGTTCTTC.

The chain recombines TRBV19 with TRBJ2-1, with 9 nucleotides matching TRBD2. The CDR3 totals 16 residues. CDR1 LNHDA and CDR2 SQIVND come from the germline V gene (reference sequence). V trimming: 5 bases; J trimming: 13 bases; junction bases outside the gene matches: 18. As DNA, the CDR3 is TGTGCCAGTAGTTTGGGGGGTCGGAGCGGGAGGATGGAACAGTTCTTC. This translates into CASSLGGRSGRMEQFF.

This clonotype came up many times. The chain couples TRBV24-1 to TRBJ2-1, with 7 bases that match TRBD2. The V and J ends lost 4 bases and 2 bases, in that order; junction bases with no gene match: 4. Germline lookup yields CDR1 KGHDR and CDR2 SFDVKD. This CDR3 spans 15 amino acids. The CDR3 sequence: CATSEIAGAYNEQFF. CDR3 in DNA: TGTGCCACCAGTGAGATAGCGGGCGCCTACAATGAGCAGTTCTTC.

The CDR3 here is CSARVEAGEAFF. The CDR3 DNA reads TGCAGTGCTAGGGTCGAGGCAGGTGAAGCTTTCTTT. The gene calls are TRBV20-1 and TRBJ1-1; D is unresolved. Deletions cut 3 bases from V and 7 bases from J, with 12 bases between. Per germline, CDR1 DFQATT and CDR2 SNEGSKA (reference sequence). This CDR3 contains 12 residues.

This clonotype was seen ten or more times. The rearrangement joins TRBV29-1 to TRBJ2-2, with D perhaps assigned TRBD1 or TRBD2 (6 bases each). Germline V lookup: CDR1 SQVTM, CDR2 ANQGSEA. This CDR3 comprises 12 residues. V was shortened by 6 bases and J by 5 bases, with 10 bases between the two germline ends. CDR3 DNA sequence: TGCAGCGTCCTAGGGGGGACCGGGGAGCTGTTTTTT. It is translated as CSVLGGTGELFF.

The table lists this clonotype with many counts. This rearrangement joins TRBV6-2 or TRBV6-3 to TRBJ2-7; the D is unclear. Deletions cut 6 bases from V and 4 bases from J, with 19 bases between. The V gene's germline CDR1 is MNHEY and CDR2 SVGEGT. The CDR3 has 15 residues. This CDR3 reads CASRRLRGLSYEQYF. The CDR3, as DNA: TGTGCCAGCAGGAGGTTACGAGGTTTGAGTTACGAGCAGTACTTC.

This clonotype was seen repeatedly, ten times or more. The rearrangement joins TRBV15 to TRBJ2-7; the match to TRBD2 covers 13 bases. Germline trimming cut 1 base from V and 4 bases from J; bases unmatched to any gene: 7. The CDR3 is 17 amino acids. Per the germline V gene, CDR1 is LNHNV and CDR2 is YYDKDF (reference sequence). The CDR3 DNA reads as TGTGCCACCAGCAGAGGGATTGGACTAGCGGGAGAGTACGAGCAGTACTTC. Translating it yields CATSRGIGLAGEYEQYF.

This clonotype was counted many times. The J gene is TRBJ2-2, the V gene TRBV29-1; 14 positions agree with TRBD2. The CDR3 totals 14 residues. The V gene's germline CDR1 is SQVTM and CDR2 ANQGSEA. V shed 6 bases and J 4 bases; nucleotides not matched to a gene: 1. This CDR3 reads CSVGTSGSTGELFF. The CDR3 DNA is TGCAGCGTAGGGACTAGCGGGAGCACCGGGGAGCTGTTTTTT.

This clonotype was detected ten times or more. V and J are TRBV20-1 and TRBJ1-1, with TRBD1 as a possible D gene (6 bases). V lost 5 bases and J lost 6, with 19 bases in between. The germline CDR1 and CDR2 sequences are DFQATT and SNEGSKA (reference sequence). This CDR3 has 14 residues. CDR3 protein: CSAGGTGRSPEAFF. The CDR3 DNA is TGCAGTGCTGGGGGCACAGGGAGAAGTCCTGAAGCTTTCTTT.

This clonotype came up many times. The chain combines TRBV12-3 or TRBV12-4 with TRBJ2-7; 9 bases map to TRBD1. This CDR3 is built from 15 residues. The ends lost 6 bases at V and 5 bases at J; junction bases unmatched: 11. The CDR3 nucleotides are TGTGCCAGCAGCCCGCCGGACAGGGGTGTTCACGAGCAGTACTTC. This sequence encodes CASSPPDRGVHEQYF.

This chain joins TRBV6-2 or TRBV6-3 and TRBJ2-1; 10 nucleotides match TRBD2. Unmatched junction bases numbered 10, after V lost 5 bases and J lost 3 bases. Per the germline V gene, CDR1 is MNHEY and CDR2 is SVGEGT. The CDR3 contains 17 residues. The CDR3 here is CASSRDLTSGFYNEQFF. The DNA of the CDR3 is TGTGCCAGCAGTCGGGACCTGACTAGCGGGTTCTACAATGAGCAGTTCTTC.

This clonotype was observed many times. This chain joins TRBV27 and TRBJ2-4; D is unclear. Germline assignment: CDR1 MNHEY and CDR2 SMNVEV (reference sequence). The CDR3 extends over 13 amino acids. The V gene lost 8 bases and the J gene lost 4 bases, with 12 bases spanning the gap. CDR3 sequence (DNA): TGTGCCAGCGGCTCCGACGAAAAAAACATTCAGTACTTC. Amino acid sequence: CASGSDEKNIQYF.

The rearrangement uses TRBV7-9 and TRBJ2-1; the D gene is possibly TRBD2 (6 bases). This CDR3 region has 14 residues. The V and J ends lost 3 bases and 6 bases respectively, with 12 bases between them. Germline V gene data show CDR1 as SEHNR and CDR2 as FQNEAQ (reference sequence). CDR3 coding DNA: TGTGCCAGCAGCTTTCCGGCTAGCGTCAATGAGCAGTTCTTC. Protein sequence: CASSFPASVNEQFF.

CDR3 nucleotides: TGCGCCAGCAGCTTGTCGGCAGGGGCGTGGGAGCAGTACTTC. This encodes CASSLSAGAWEQYF. The rearrangement uses TRBV5-1 and TRBJ2-7; possibly TRBD1 for D (6 bases). The V end was cut by 1 base, the J end by 7 bases, with 15 bases between. The CDR3 is 14 residues long. CDR1 is SGHRS, CDR2 YFSETQ, per germline.

This clonotype was found many times. V is TRBV27 and J is TRBJ2-3; weak D call: TRBD1 (6 bases). The V gene lost 6 bases and the J gene lost 0 bases, with 22 bases spanning the gap. The length of the CDR3 is 18 residues. Germline V gene sequence: CDR1 MNHEY, CDR2 SMNVEV (reference sequence). The CDR3: CASSLWGLLSTSTDTQYF. In DNA form, the CDR3 reads TGTGCCAGCAGCCTTTGGGGGCTTCTATCAACTAGCACAGATACGCAGTATTTT.

The chain employs TRBV6-1 and TRBJ1-1; a possible D gene is TRBD1 (5 bases). The CDR3 spans 12 residues. Germline V gives CDR1 MNHNS, CDR2 SASEGT. V was clipped by 7 bases and J by 4 bases, with 10 bases between them. The DNA of the CDR3 is TGTGCCAGCAACGGACAAGTCACTGAAGCTTTCTTT. Amino acids: CASNGQVTEAFF.

The chain recombines TRBV4-3 with TRBJ2-7; D not resolved. V was shortened by 0 bases and J by 0 bases, with 12 bases between the two germline ends. The germline gives CDR1 LGHNA, CDR2 YSLEER. This CDR3 is built from 16 residues. The CDR3 spells CASSQDGGLNSYEQYF. CDR3 DNA: TGCGCCAGCAGCCAAGACGGTGGTCTGAACTCCTACGAGCAGTACTTC.

This clonotype was seen a handful of times. The chain couples TRBV30 to TRBJ1-2; tentatively, D is TRBD1 (5 bases). Germline CDR1 reads GTSNPN; CDR2 reads SVGIG (reference sequence). Trimming cost V 4 bases and J 4 bases, with 13 bases left between them. This CDR3 is 13 amino acids long. The CDR3 spells CAWNSGTGYGYTF. CDR3 coding DNA: TGTGCCTGGAACTCCGGGACGGGCTATGGCTACACCTTC.

The chain links TRBV6-6 to TRBJ2-7, with a weak D call TRBD1 (6 bases). Germline loops: CDR1 MNHNY, CDR2 SVGAGI (reference sequence). The CDR3 extends over 12 amino acids. V gave up 6 bases and J gave up 5 bases, with 11 bases separating them. The CDR3 DNA reads TGTGCCAGCAGCAACAGGGTCCACGAGCAGTACTTC. Its translation is CASSNRVHEQYF.

This clonotype has at least ten counts. The chain recombines TRBV4-3 with TRBJ2-2; possibly TRBD1 or TRBD2 for D (5 bases each). Looked up from germline, CDR1 is LGHNA and CDR2 is YSLEER. The CDR3 has 16 amino acids. V was clipped by 4 bases and J by 6 bases, with 18 bases between them. The CDR3 here is CASSLGAGGLAGELFF. CDR3 bases: TGCGCCAGCAGCCTCGGGGCAGGCGGTCTAGCCGGGGAGCTGTTTTTT.

On this clonotype itself: A much larger clone sits a single nucleotide away, making a read error possible. The genes are TRBV4-3 and TRBJ1-2; D remains ambiguous. Germline V gives CDR1 LGHNA, CDR2 YSLEER. CDR3 length equals 15 residues. The DNA of the CDR3 is TGCGCCAGCAGCCAAGAAGGGTTCTTTAACCATGGCTACACCTTC. Its translation: CASSQEGFFNHGYTF.

This clonotype was seen ten or more times. The chain uses TRBV20-1 and TRBJ2-5; 8 bases fit TRBD2. Germline V gene data show CDR1 as DFQATT and CDR2 as SNEGSKA (reference sequence). V shed 8 bases, J shed 1 base, and the junction held 3 bases outside the gene matches. This CDR3 is 12 amino acids long. The CDR3 spells CSTGLAQETQYF. CDR3 coding DNA: TGCAGTACAGGACTAGCCCAAGAGACCCAGTACTTC.

In its sample, this clonotype was seen a few times. This chain links TRBV7-2 with TRBJ2-5; TRBD1 agrees at 12 bases. The V and J ends lost 2 bases and 4 bases, in that order; junction bases with no gene match: 20. This CDR3 has 21 residues. From germline, CDR1 is SGHTA and CDR2 FQGNSA. CDR3 region: CASSLHPPIFHGTGGGETQYF. DNA for the CDR3: TGTGCCAGCAGCTTACACCCCCCAATTTTCCATGGGACAGGGGGCGGAGAGACCCAGTACTTC.

This clonotype appeared many times. The V and J genes are TRBV5-1 and TRBJ2-1; 11 bases line up with TRBD2. The V and J ends lost 6 bases and 2 bases, in that order; junction bases with no gene match: 7. From germline, CDR1 is SGHRS and CDR2 YFSETQ. This CDR3 spans 16 amino acids. In DNA form, the CDR3 reads TGCGCCAGCAAATATATGACTAGCGGGACCTACAATGAGCAGTTCTTC. This gives the protein CASKYMTSGTYNEQFF.

This clonotype was found many times. The chain employs TRBV20-1 and TRBJ2-3; D is undetermined. This CDR3 region has 14 residues. The V and J ends lost 0 bases and 1 base respectively, with 8 bases between them. CDR1 is DFQATT, CDR2 SNEGSKA, per germline (reference sequence). The CDR3 protein is CSAREIAGTDTQYF. CDR3 nucleotide sequence: TGCAGTGCTAGAGAAATAGCCGGCACAGATACGCAGTATTTT.

This clonotype has at least ten counts. The chain joins TRBV7-9 to TRBJ2-2; D is undetermined. Trimming left V 8 bases short and J 6 bases short, with 10 bases between. The CDR3 covers 12 residues. Germline CDR1 reads SEHNR; CDR2 reads FQNEAQ (reference sequence). The CDR3 reads CASPSSSGELFF. CDR3 bases: TGTGCCAGCCCGAGTTCTTCCGGGGAGCTGTTTTTT.